These 22 T cell receptor beta chains originate from one sample sequenced in a study of identical twins. TCRdb re-called the 5' RACE reads through MiXCR, storing one row per CDR3 protein. The sample records about 470,000 distinct CDR3 sequences, 24% being singletons. These records were also assigned to another study, of T cells expressing NK-cell markers.

The specimen sequenced was CD4+ T cells sorted from blood. Source of these receptors: a woman aged 18 to 35 in good health.

This clonotype was detected only a few times. The chain employs TRBV4-3 and TRBJ2-7, with D perhaps TRBD2 (5 bases). In germline, CDR1 is LGHNA, CDR2 YSLEER. Trimming stripped 1 base from V and 4 bases from J, with 11 bases between. The CDR3 runs to 14 residues. The CDR3: CASSQVLASYEQYF. CDR3 coding DNA: TGCGCCAGCAGCCAAGTTCTAGCATCTTACGAGCAGTACTTC.

This clonotype has more than one count but fewer than ten. J is TRBJ2-3 and V is TRBV7-9, with D perhaps matching TRBD2 (5 bases). V was pared by 0 bases and J by 6 bases, with 13 bases between. Germline V gene lookup returns CDR1 SEHNR and CDR2 FQNEAQ (reference sequence). The CDR3 is 15 residues long. The CDR3 nucleotides are TGTGCCAGCAGCTTAGCGATGGCTAGCTGGGATACGCAGTATTTT. Translating it yields CASSLAMASWDTQYF. Full variable domain (missing parts from reference TRBV7-9 and TRBJ2-3): DTGVSQNPRHKITKRGQNVTFRCDPISEHNRLYWYRQTLGQGPEFLTYFQNEAQLEKSRLLSDRFSAERPKGSFSTLEIQRTEQGDSAMYLCASSLAMASWDTQYFGPGTRLTVL.

In its sample, this clonotype was seen many times. V and J are TRBV7-2 and TRBJ2-1; TRBD2 agrees at 7 bases. This CDR3 has 16 residues. Trimming cost V 1 base and J 6 bases; bases outside gene matches: 9. The germline V gene encodes CDR1 SGHTA and CDR2 FQGNSA. Written as DNA, the CDR3 is TGTGCCAGCAGCTTAGGAGGAGCGGGGAAACCCAATGAGCAGTTCTTC. It translates to CASSLGGAGKPNEQFF.

V usage is TRBV10-3 and J usage is TRBJ1-6; 8 bases map to TRBD1. V was clipped by 10 bases and J by 6 bases; unmatched bases: 2. This CDR3 comprises 12 residues. Looked up from germline, CDR1 is ENHRY and CDR2 is SYGVKD. Here the CDR3 DNA reads TGTGCCAGCACAGGGGGTAATTCACCCCTCCACTTT. This codes for CASTGGNSPLHF.

Only one count was recorded for this clonotype. The genes are TRBV18 and TRBJ2-7; D not certain. In germline, CDR1 is KGHSH, CDR2 LQKENI. Trimming removed 2 bases from V and 4 bases from J, with 27 bases in between. This CDR3 region has 19 residues. CDR3 protein: CASSPRQSNGLFRLYEQYF. In nucleotides, the CDR3 is TGTGCCAGCTCACCAAGGCAGTCAAACGGCCTATTCCGGTTGTACGAGCAGTACTTC.

This clonotype showed up just a few times. The chain uses TRBV15 and TRBJ2-5; maybe TRBD1 (5 bases). Trimming removed 3 bases at V and 5 bases at J, with 13 bases between. This CDR3 region has 14 residues. Germline values: CDR1 LNHNV, CDR2 YYDKDF (reference sequence). As DNA, the CDR3 is TGTGCCACCAGCAGCCAGGGTAGTCGGGAGACCCAGTACTTC. The encoded protein is CATSSQGSRETQYF. Supplemented by reference TRBV15 and TRBJ2-5, the full variable domain reads DAMVIQNPRYQVTQFGKPVTLSCSQTLNHNVMYWYQQKSSQAPKLLFHYYDKDFNNEADTPDNFQSRRPNTSFCFLDIRSPGLGDTAMYLCATSSQGSRETQYFGPGTRLLVL.

A few counts support this clonotype. This sequence joins TRBV11-2 and TRBJ2-4, with 9 bases aligning to TRBD2. The CDR3 length is 14 residues. After removal of 0 bases from V and 9 bases from J, the junction contained 3 bases not matched to a gene. Germline CDR1 SGHAT, CDR2 FQNNGV. This CDR3 is CASSLEPSGVIQYF. Here the CDR3 DNA reads TGTGCCAGCAGCTTAGAGCCTAGCGGGGTCATTCAGTACTTC.

The V and J genes are TRBV2 and TRBJ2-2; D remains unclear. Germline assignment: CDR1 SNHLY and CDR2 FYNNEI. CDR3 size: 13 residues. The V end was cut by 3 bases, the J end by 6 bases, with 8 bases between. This CDR3 is CASSEANAGELFF. The DNA for the CDR3 is TGTGCCAGCAGTGAGGCCAACGCCGGGGAGCTGTTTTTT. Supplemented by reference TRBV2 and TRBJ2-2, the full variable domain reads EPEVTQTPSHQVTQMGQEVILRCVPISNHLYFYWYRQILGQKVEFLVSFYNNEISEKSEIFDDQFSVERPDGSNFTLKIRSTKLEDSAMYFCASSEANAGELFFGEGSRLTVL.

The chain links TRBV10-3 to TRBJ2-2; TRBD2 aligns across 9 bases. The CDR3 has 17 amino acids. V shed 5 bases, J shed 4 bases, and the junction held 11 bases outside the gene matches. Germline-derived CDR1 and CDR2 are ENHRY and SYGVKD. The CDR3 coding sequence is TGTGCCATCAGTACCCCACCTACTAGCGGGTTCACCGGGGAGCTGTTTTTT. Translating it yields CAISTPPTSGFTGELFF.

This sequence joins TRBV6-1 and TRBJ1-2; 7 nucleotides agree with TRBD1. Germline CDR1 reads MNHNS; CDR2 reads SASEGT. V trimming: 6 bases; J trimming: 4 bases; junction bases outside the gene matches: 11. This CDR3 region has 15 residues. CDR3 coding DNA: TGTGCCAGCAGCTGGGCCGACAGGGCGTCCTATGGCTACACCTTC. It specifies CASSWADRASYGYTF.

In nucleotides, the CDR3 is TGCAGTGCTGACGATCTAGCGGGAGGAGGCACAGATACGCAGTATTTT. As protein: CSADDLAGGGTDTQYF. The chain links TRBV20-1 to TRBJ2-3; TRBD2 matches 11 bases. Trimming removed 5 bases from V and 1 base from J; junction bases left unmatched: 8. The CDR3 totals 16 residues. Germline lookup yields CDR1 DFQATT and CDR2 SNEGSKA (reference sequence).

This clonotype was seen a handful of times. V gene TRBV9 combines with J gene TRBJ2-1, with 14 bases fitting TRBD2. This CDR3 spans 15 amino acids. Germline V CDR1 and CDR2: SGDLS, YYNGEE. V lost 2 bases and J lost 10; bases outside the gene matches: 5. The CDR3 is CASSVGTSGSSEQFF. DNA of the CDR3: TGTGCCAGCAGCGTGGGGACTAGCGGGAGCTCAGAGCAGTTCTTC. Full variable domain (missing parts from reference TRBV9 and TRBJ2-1): DSGVTQTPKHLITATGQRVTLRCSPRSGDLSVYWYQQSLDQGLQFLIQYYNGEERAKGNILERFSAQQFPDLHSELNLSSLELGDSALYFCASSVGTSGSSEQFFGPGTRLTVL.

The rearrangement joins TRBV28 to TRBJ2-2; D is unclear. Germline V gene lookup returns CDR1 MDHEN and CDR2 SYDVKM. The CDR3 sequence is 15 residues long. Trimming cost V 5 bases and J 0 bases, with 10 bases left between them. CDR3 loop: CASSHRRSNTGELFF. The CDR3, as DNA: TGTGCCAGCAGTCACCGACGGTCGAACACCGGGGAGCTGTTTTTT. The whole variable domain, remainder taken from reference TRBV28 and TRBJ2-2, is DVKVTQSSRYLVKRTGEKVFLECVQDMDHENMFWYRQDPGLGLRLIYFSYDVKMKEKGDIPEGYSVSREKKERFSLILESASTNQTSMYLCASSHRRSNTGELFFGEGSRLTVL.

This clonotype was observed a handful of times. The genes are TRBV12-5 and TRBJ2-7; D might be TRBD2 (6 bases). The germline V gene encodes CDR1 LGHNT and CDR2 FRNRAP. The CDR3 sequence is 9 residues long. The CDR3 protein is CGGVDEQYF. The CDR3 DNA reads TGTGGCGGGGTCGACGAGCAGTACTTC.

The V gene is TRBV11-1, the J gene TRBJ2-1; 8 bases are shared with TRBD2. CDR1 and CDR2 from the germline V gene are SGHAT and FQDESV (reference sequence). Trimming removed 2 bases from V and 6 bases from J; junction bases left unmatched: 15. This CDR3 region has 18 residues. As DNA, the CDR3 is TGTGCCAGCAGCTTACAGGGTTGGAGCGGGAGAAAGACCAATGAGCAGTTCTTC. Translation: CASSLQGWSGRKTNEQFF.

V gene TRBV3-1 combines with J gene TRBJ1-1, with no clear D. V was cut by 1 base and J by 5 bases, with 8 bases left in between. Germline CDR1 is LGHDT and CDR2 is YNNKEL (reference sequence). This CDR3 comprises 13 residues. This CDR3 is CASSQVVRTEAFF. The CDR3 DNA reads TGTGCCAGCAGCCAAGTAGTACGGACTGAAGCTTTCTTT.

This sequence joins TRBV7-8 and TRBJ2-7; 7 bases are a match to TRBD1. Germline-derived CDR1 and CDR2 are SGHVS and FQNEAQ. The V gene end was trimmed by 1 base and the J gene end by 5 bases; junction bases not matched to a gene: 5. The CDR3 runs 14 residues. The CDR3 is CASSLVQGLHEQYF. CDR3 DNA: TGTGCCAGCAGCTTAGTACAGGGGCTTCACGAGCAGTACTTC. The full variable domain, completed using reference TRBV7-8 and TRBJ2-7, is GAGVSQSPRYKVAKRGQDVALRCDPISGHVSLFWYQQALGQGPEFLTYFQNEAQLDKSGLPSDRFFAERPEGSVSTLKIQRTQQEDSAVYLCASSLVQGLHEQYFGPGTRLTVT.

This clonotype was picked up a small number of times. The rearrangement uses TRBV11-2 and TRBJ2-4, with TRBD1 matching 9 bases. This CDR3 is 18 amino acids long. The germline CDR1 and CDR2 sequences are SGHAT and FQNNGV. V trimming: 3 bases; J trimming: 0 bases; junction bases outside the gene matches: 9. CDR3 nucleotides: TGTGCCAGCAGCTTCTTTCGGACAGGGGACTTAGCCAAAAACATTCAGTACTTC. This encodes CASSFFRTGDLAKNIQYF. The full variable domain, with the rest looked up from reference TRBV11-2 and TRBJ2-4, is EAGVAQSPRYKIIEKRQSVAFWCNPISGHATLYWYQQILGQGPKLLIQFQNNGVVDDSQLPKDRFSAERLKGVDSTLKIQPAKLEDSAVYLCASSFFRTGDLAKNIQYFGAGTRLSVL.

V and J are TRBV2 and TRBJ1-5; D gene ambiguous. CDR3 size: 13 residues. The V gene's germline CDR1 is SNHLY and CDR2 FYNNEI. The V and J ends lost 7 bases and 5 bases respectively, with 12 bases between them. The DNA of the CDR3 is TGTGCCAGCACTGGACTTCTCCATCAGCCCCAGCATTTT. Residues: CASTGLLHQPQHF.

The chain has TRBV6-1 and TRBJ2-7, with D hard to call. The CDR3 consists of 13 residues. V dropped 3 bases and J dropped 4 bases, with 10 bases sitting between them. CDR1 and CDR2 (germline): MNHNS, SASEGT. CDR3 amino acids: CASSESREYEQYF. The CDR3 bases are TGTGCCAGCAGTGAGTCCAGAGAGTACGAGCAGTACTTC.

This clonotype appeared many times. This chain uses TRBV20-1 with TRBJ2-1, with D perhaps being TRBD1 or TRBD2 (6 bases each). Germline values: CDR1 DFQATT, CDR2 SNEGSKA (reference sequence). CDR3 size: 15 residues. Trimming stripped 3 bases from V and 2 bases from J, with 14 bases between. DNA of the CDR3: TGCAGTGCTAGTTTTTTGGGGGGCGCCTACAATGAGCAGTTCTTC. Translating gives CSASFLGGAYNEQFF.

This clonotype was counted between two and nine times. J is TRBJ2-1 and V is TRBV14; D may be TRBD2 (5 bases). V was trimmed by 3 bases and J by 8 bases, leaving 14 bases between them. Germline V gene sequence: CDR1 SGHDN, CDR2 FVKESK. This CDR3 contains 14 residues. The CDR3 is CASSQILGLDEQFF. The CDR3, as DNA: TGTGCCAGCAGCCAGATACTAGGTCTCGATGAGCAGTTCTTC.